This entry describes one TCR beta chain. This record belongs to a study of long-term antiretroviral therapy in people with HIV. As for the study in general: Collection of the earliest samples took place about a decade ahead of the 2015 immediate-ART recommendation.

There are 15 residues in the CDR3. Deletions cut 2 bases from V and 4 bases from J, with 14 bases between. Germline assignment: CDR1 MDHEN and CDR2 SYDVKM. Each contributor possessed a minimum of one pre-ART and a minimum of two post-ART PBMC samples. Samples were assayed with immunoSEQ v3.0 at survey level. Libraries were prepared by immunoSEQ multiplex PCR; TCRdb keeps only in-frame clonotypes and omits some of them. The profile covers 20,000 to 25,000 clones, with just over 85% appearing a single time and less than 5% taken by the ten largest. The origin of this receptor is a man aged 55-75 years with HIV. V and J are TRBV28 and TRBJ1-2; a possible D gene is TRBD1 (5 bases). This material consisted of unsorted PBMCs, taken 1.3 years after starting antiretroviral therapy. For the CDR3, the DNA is TGTGCCAGCAGTTTAATCGGGGGTTTTCCCTATGGCTACACCTTC. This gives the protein CASSLIGGFPYGYTF.